These 20 T cell receptor beta chains were sequenced from one sample in a study of CD8 T cells in Susac syndrome. Roughly 0.45 to 1 ug RNA was reverse transcribed with random hexamers. In TCRdb, the immunoSEQ multiplex PCR reads were re-called with MiXCR into one record per CDR3 protein. This table has more than 100,000 distinct CDR3 sequences, around 86% appearing once. Sequenced: CD8+ T cells from PBMCs. The receptor source for this set is a human donor with multiple sclerosis.

The chain's CDR3 is CSAPPGLAESNEQFF. As DNA, the CDR3 is TGCAGTGCTCCTCCGGGACTAGCGGAAAGCAATGAGCAGTTCTTC. The V call is TRBV20-1, the J call TRBJ2-1; 11 bases map to TRBD2. CDR3 length equals 15 residues. V lost 5 bases to trimming and J lost 6 bases; unmatched junction nucleotides: 9. CDR1 and CDR2 from the germline V gene are DFQATT and SNEGSKA (reference sequence).

The V and J genes are TRBV7-3 and TRBJ2-3, with TRBD2 as a possible D gene (6 bases). The CDR3 contains 15 residues. Germline loops: CDR1 SGHTA, CDR2 FQGTGA. V lost 0 bases and J 5 bases, leaving 12 bases between the germline ends. The CDR3 loop reads CASSLTISGKDTQYF. The CDR3 DNA sequence: TGTGCCAGCAGCTTAACGATTAGCGGCAAAGATACGCAGTATTTT.

As DNA, the CDR3 is TGTGCCAGCAGCCAAGACCCCCTAGCGGGGGTCACAGATACGCAGTATTTT. This gives the protein CASSQDPLAGVTDTQYF. The chain links TRBV3-1 to TRBJ2-3; 10 positions match TRBD2. V was pared by 0 bases and J by 2 bases, with 5 bases of the junction left unmatched. This CDR3 comprises 17 residues. Germline lookup yields CDR1 LGHDT and CDR2 YNNKEL (reference sequence).

This clonotype was counted only a few times. The chain is built from TRBV6-5 and TRBJ1-1, with 7 nucleotides matching TRBD1. The CDR3 is 11 amino acids. The germline gives CDR1 MNHEY, CDR2 SVGAGI. The ends lost 6 bases at V and 11 bases at J; junction bases unmatched: 6. This chain's CDR3 is CASRTTGAAFF. The CDR3 nucleotides are TGTGCCAGCAGAACCACAGGGGCGGCTTTCTTT.

The chain recombines TRBV29-1 with TRBJ1-1; possible D gene TRBD1, 5 bases. This CDR3 is 14 amino acids long. The germline V gene has CDR1 SQVTM and CDR2 ANQGSEA. V was cut by 0 bases and J by 5 bases, with 13 bases left in between. For the CDR3, the DNA is TGCAGCGTTGAAGATCGGGGGGTTGAGACTGAAGCTTTCTTT. Translating it yields CSVEDRGVETEAFF.

This clonotype has just a few counts. The J gene is TRBJ2-2, the V gene TRBV6-1; the D gene is possibly TRBD1 (6 bases). Per the germline V gene, CDR1 is MNHNS and CDR2 is SASEGT. Trimming removed 7 bases at V and 3 bases at J, with 12 bases between. The CDR3 extends over 14 amino acids. The CDR3 spells CASKMAGDTGELFF. In DNA, the CDR3 is TGTGCCAGCAAGATGGCAGGGGACACCGGGGAGCTGTTTTTT.

The chain joins TRBV5-6 to TRBJ1-5, with TRBD1 matching over 9 bases. Germline assignment: CDR1 SGHDT and CDR2 YYEEEE. The CDR3 covers 14 residues. V shed 4 bases and J 11 bases; nucleotides not matched to a gene: 10. The CDR3: CASSPSTGGGAQHF. The CDR3 DNA reads TGTGCCAGCAGCCCCTCTACAGGGGGCGGGGCCCAGCATTTT.

The V call is TRBV12-3 or TRBV12-4, the J call TRBJ2-3; TRBD2 agrees at 11 bases. There are 16 residues in the CDR3. Losses at the gene ends were 5 bases for V and 1 base for J; bases not matched to a gene: 5. The CDR3, as DNA: TGTGCCAGCAGTGATAGCGGGGGGGTTGGCACAGATACGCAGTATTTT. It encodes CASSDSGGVGTDTQYF.

CDR3 loop: CASKGERDRGHYEQYF. The CDR3 DNA follows: TGTGCCAGCAAGGGCGAGCGGGACAGGGGGCACTACGAGCAGTACTTC. The chain combines TRBV2 with TRBJ2-7, with TRBD1 identical over 12 bases. CDR1 is SNHLY, CDR2 FYNNEI, per germline. CDR3 length: 16 amino acids. J was trimmed by 3 bases and V by 7 bases; bases with no gene match: 10.

A few counts support this clonotype. The chain has TRBV11-2 and TRBJ2-5; D is perhaps TRBD1 or TRBD2 (7 bases each). This CDR3 comprises 17 residues. Germline V lookup: CDR1 SGHAT, CDR2 FQNNGV. V dropped 5 bases and J dropped 1 base, with 20 bases sitting between them. The CDR3 reads CASSIYPGGEVQETQYF. As DNA, the CDR3 is TGTGCCAGCAGCATTTACCCAGGGGGGGAAGTCCAAGAGACCCAGTACTTC.

The V call is TRBV20-1, the J call TRBJ2-7; either TRBD1 or TRBD2 may fit D (5 bases each). In germline, CDR1 is DFQATT, CDR2 SNEGSKA (reference sequence). The CDR3 contains 14 residues. Trimming shortened V by 6 bases and J by 4 bases, and 19 bases separated the two germline ends. CDR3 residues: CSAPYGGLIYEQYF. The CDR3 DNA sequence: TGCAGTGCCCCATATGGGGGTTTGATTTACGAGCAGTACTTC.

V and J are TRBV27 and TRBJ2-1; 7 nucleotides line up with TRBD1. The germline CDR1 and CDR2 sequences are MNHEY and SMNVEV (reference sequence). The CDR3 consists of 15 residues. V dropped 6 bases and J dropped 6; count of bases not matched to a gene: 11. The CDR3, as DNA: TGTGCCAGCAGACCTACAGGGGCATTGGGCAATGAGCAGTTCTTC. Its translation: CASRPTGALGNEQFF.

This clonotype was detected a few times. V and J are TRBV6-1 and TRBJ2-6; D call uncertain. CDR1 and CDR2 (germline): MNHNS, SASEGT. The CDR3 length is 13 residues. V was cut by 6 bases and J by 3 bases, with 6 bases left in between. CDR3 bases: TGTGCCAGCAGGGTAGGTGGGGCCAACGTCCTGACTTTC. It yields the protein CASRVGGANVLTF.

CDR3 protein: CASSLTGAHEKLFF. Here the CDR3 DNA reads TGTGCCAGCAGTTTGACAGGGGCTCATGAAAAACTGTTTTTT. The V call is TRBV27, the J call TRBJ1-4; 8 nucleotides align to TRBD1. V lost 3 bases, J lost 6 bases, and 3 bases stayed unmatched. Germline CDR1 reads MNHEY; CDR2 reads SMNVEV (reference sequence). This CDR3 is built from 14 residues.

V gene TRBV20-1 combines with J gene TRBJ2-2; no clear D gene. There are 15 residues in the CDR3. Trimming shortened V by 5 bases and J by 3 bases, and 16 bases separated the two germline ends. Germline values: CDR1 DFQATT, CDR2 SNEGSKA (reference sequence). The DNA for the CDR3 is TGCAGTGCTCCACGGACCAAACCCTACACCGGGGAGCTGTTTTTT. Protein: CSAPRTKPYTGELFF.

The CDR3 nucleotides are TGTGCCAGCAGCGTAGAGAGGAGGGGGGGTTACAATGAGCAGTTCTTC. This gives the protein CASSVERRGGYNEQFF. This chain connects TRBV9 to TRBJ2-1; tentatively, D is TRBD2 (7 bases). V lost 0 bases, J lost 4 bases, and 14 bases lay in between. Germline CDR1 reads SGDLS; CDR2 reads YYNGEE. The CDR3 is 16 residues long.

The chain links TRBV28 to TRBJ2-1; TRBD2 agrees at 10 bases. J lost 5 bases, V lost 3 bases, and 22 bases had no gene match. CDR3 length: 21 amino acids. Germline-derived CDR1 and CDR2 are MDHEN and SYDVKM. The CDR3 sequence: CASSFFLAGVPFHVNHNEQFF. In nucleotides, the CDR3 is TGTGCCAGCAGTTTTTTCCTAGCGGGGGTTCCCTTCCACGTGAATCACAATGAGCAGTTCTTC.

Of note for this clonotype: At one end the junction does not follow the germline gene, possibly because of a read error. The rearrangement joins TRBV2 to TRBJ1-2, with 8 bases matching TRBD1. The CDR3 sequence is 17 residues long. Germline values: CDR1 SNHLY, CDR2 FYNNEI. The CDR3 DNA is TGTGCCGGCAGTGAGGGAGGACAGGGAGGACAGTTTAATGGCTACACCTTC. Protein: CAGSEGGQGGQFNGYTF.

CDR3 residues: CSMLAGGYNEQFF. DNA of the CDR3: TGCAGTATGTTAGCGGGAGGCTACAATGAGCAGTTCTTC. The J gene is TRBJ2-1, the V gene TRBV20-1; the match to TRBD2 covers 10 bases. Germline CDR1 and CDR2: DFQATT and SNEGSKA (reference sequence). The CDR3 totals 13 residues. Trimming took 8 bases from V and 3 from J; bases not matched to a gene: 4.

This clonotype was observed a handful of times. The rearrangement joins TRBV11-1 to TRBJ2-1, with TRBD1 as a possible D gene (5 bases). The CDR3 contains 18 residues. V was trimmed by 2 bases and J by 7 bases, leaving 24 bases between them. The germline CDR1 and CDR2 sequences are SGHAT and FQDESV (reference sequence). CDR3 bases: TGTGCCAGCAGCTTATCCGGGTGGGCCAGGGTCGGTGTTAATGAGCAGTTCTTC. Translating it yields CASSLSGWARVGVNEQFF.